This T cell receptor (beta chain) was sequenced during a study of blood T cell repertoires in COVID-19. Across the study: Researchers got acute and convalescent COVID-19 samples from the United States, Italy and Spain. Sample material is recorded as cDNA or gDNA derived from T cells, B-cell-depleted T cells, or PBMCs.

Authors' data handling: How many nucleated cells were present was estimated from reference gene primer amplification. Profiling relied on immunoSEQ multiplex PCR, and the TCRdb table lists in-frame clones only, not all of them. V and J calls and clone size are as listed in that table; D and trimming were resolved from the DNA. The sample holds some 90,000 clones; about 80% are singletons and the top ten take roughly 19%. Per germline, CDR1 LGHDT and CDR2 YNNKEL (reference sequence). The CDR3 totals 13 residues. V shed 1 base and J shed 6 bases, with 9 bases lying between them. V gene TRBV3-1 (or the pseudogene TRBV3-2) combines with J gene TRBJ2-5, with a possible D match to TRBD2 (5 bases). This sequence was found in a human donor in a cohort sampled during active COVID-19. The sample taken for sequencing was peripheral blood. This CDR3 reads CASSQGTSQTQYF. The CDR3 nucleotides read TGTGCCAGCAGCCAAGGGACTTCGCAGACCCAGTACTTC.